Presented here are 20 T cell receptor beta chains from one specimen sequenced in a study of T cell responses to AZD1222 COVID-19 vaccine. Assay: immunoSEQ multiplex PCR; the TCRdb copy retains only in-frame clones and omits some. This sample has 120,000 to 150,000 clones, with about 91% found just once. The source material was peripheral blood, sampled on day 0 of AZD1222 vaccination. Receptors were obtained from an adult in good health.

The chain links TRBV5-8 to TRBJ1-4, with D unresolved. CDR3 length: 16 residues. Trimming took off 8 bases at V and 5 bases at J, with 22 bases between the two ends. Germline assignment: CDR1 SGHTS and CDR2 YDEGEE. CDR3 amino acids: CASHRGGGNLNEKLFF. The CDR3, as DNA: TGTGCCAGTCATCGTGGCGGCGGGAACTTAAATGAAAAACTGTTTTTT.

In DNA, the CDR3 is TGTGCCAGTAGTATAGGTTCTGGCAGGGGGCTGAACACTGAAGCTTTCTTT. Residues: CASSIGSGRGLNTEAFF. The chain employs TRBV19 and TRBJ1-1, with 8 bases aligning to TRBD1. The germline V gene has CDR1 LNHDA and CDR2 SQIVND (reference sequence). CDR3 size: 17 residues. Trimming cost V 1 base and J 0 bases; bases outside gene matches: 7.

This clone has just a few counts. The chain joins TRBV7-8 to TRBJ1-2; D gene ambiguous. V gave up 1 base and J gave up 3 bases, with 9 bases separating them. Germline V CDR1 and CDR2: SGHVS, FQNEAQ. CDR3 length: 14 amino acids. The CDR3: CASSLGSGYYGYTF. In DNA, the CDR3 is TGTGCCAGCAGCTTAGGGTCTGGGTACTATGGCTACACCTTC.

V is TRBV2 and J is TRBJ2-2; 9 bases map to TRBD1. Germline CDR1 SNHLY, CDR2 FYNNEI. With V trimmed by 9 bases and J by 6 bases, 2 bases remained unmatched. CDR3 length: 12 amino acids. The CDR3 nucleotides are TGTGCCAGTGGGACAGGGTCCGGGGAGCTGTTTTTT. This encodes CASGTGSGELFF.

For the CDR3, the DNA is TGTGCCAGTAGTATAGCAGGGACCTCGGCTTGGACCGGGGAGCTGTTTTTT. Translating gives CASSIAGTSAWTGELFF. This rearrangement joins TRBV19 to TRBJ2-2; D is perhaps TRBD1 or TRBD2 (5 bases each). Trimming shortened V by 1 base and J by 5 bases, and 17 bases separated the two germline ends. The germline V gene has CDR1 LNHDA and CDR2 SQIVND (reference sequence). CDR3 length: 17 amino acids.

The J gene is TRBJ1-2, the V gene TRBV7-2; TRBD1 is a possible D gene (5 bases). The CDR3 is 17 amino acids. Germline values: CDR1 SGHTA, CDR2 FQGNSA. The ends were cut back, 5 bases at V and 4 bases at J, with 23 bases in the middle. The DNA of the CDR3 is TGTGCCAGCAGCCTACCCCGTGGGGGGTCCCCCGCCTATGGCTACACCTTC. Translation gives CASSLPRGGSPAYGYTF. Drawing the rest from reference TRBV7-2 and TRBJ1-2, the complete variable domain is GAGVSQSPSNKVTEKGKDVELRCDPISGHTALYWYRQSLGQGLEFLIYFQGNSAPDKSGLPSDRFSAERTGGSVSTLTIQRTQQEDSAVYLCASSLPRGGSPAYGYTFGSGTRLTVV.

V gene TRBV7-2 combines with J gene TRBJ2-2; D not certain. CDR3 length: 15 residues. The V end lost 1 base, the J end lost 2 bases, and 8 bases lay between the germline ends. Germline lookup yields CDR1 SGHTA and CDR2 FQGNSA. The CDR3 DNA reads TGTGCCAGCAGCTTAGAGCCCTCAAACACCGGGGAGCTGTTTTTT. Amino acid sequence: CASSLEPSNTGELFF.

The CDR3 DNA reads TGTGCCAGCAGCTTAAGGGGGGGCTCGAACACCGGGGAGCTGTTTTTT. This gives the protein CASSLRGGSNTGELFF. V is TRBV7-2 and J is TRBJ2-2, with a possible D match to TRBD2 (7 bases). V was cut by 2 bases and J by 0 bases, with 10 bases left in between. The CDR3 runs to 16 residues. CDR1 is SGHTA and CDR2 is FQGNSA in the germline V gene.

The rearrangement uses TRBV5-4 and TRBJ2-7, with 12 nucleotides matching TRBD2. The CDR3 totals 15 residues. CDR1 and CDR2 from the germline V gene are SGHNT and YYREEE (reference sequence). With 0 bases clipped from V and 3 bases from J, the junction kept 1 base outside the gene matches. In DNA, the CDR3 is TGTGCCAGCAGCTTGGGACTAGCGGGGGACTACGAGCAGTACTTC. Residues: CASSLGLAGDYEQYF. The variable domain in full, with the rest retrieved from reference TRBV5-4 and TRBJ2-7, is ETGVTQSPTHLIKTRGQQVTLRCSSQSGHNTVSWYQQALGQGPQFIFQYYREEENGRGNFPPRFSGLQFPNYSSELNVNALELDDSALYLCASSLGLAGDYEQYFGPGTRLTVT.

This rearrangement joins TRBV5-8 to TRBJ1-2; TRBD1 might be the D (5 bases). V dropped 0 bases and J dropped 1 base, with 10 bases sitting between them. The CDR3 covers 15 residues. CDR1 and CDR2 (germline): SGHTS, YDEGEE. DNA of the CDR3: TGTGCCAGCAGCTTGGGGGGCAGGGATAACTATGGCTACACCTTC. Protein product: CASSLGGRDNYGYTF.

This sequence joins TRBV16 and TRBJ1-2, with D uncertain. This CDR3 is 13 amino acids long. Trimming removed 2 bases from V and 3 bases from J, with 7 bases in between. Germline CDR1 KGHSY, CDR2 FQNENV. The CDR3, as DNA: TGTGCCAGCAGCCAAGAGACCCACTATGGCTACACCTTC. Amino acids: CASSQETHYGYTF.

The chain has TRBV6-1 and TRBJ1-1, with D maybe TRBD1 (5 bases). This CDR3 is built from 15 residues. The germline CDR1 and CDR2 sequences are MNHNS and SASEGT. Trimming shortened V by 3 bases and J by 1 base, and 12 bases separated the two germline ends. The CDR3 loop reads CASSDPGVGNTEAFF. DNA for the CDR3: TGTGCCAGCAGTGACCCGGGGGTCGGGAACACTGAAGCTTTCTTT.

The V gene is TRBV7-8, the J gene TRBJ1-3, with unresolved D. The CDR3 has 12 residues. The germline V gene encodes CDR1 SGHVS and CDR2 FQNEAQ. Deletions cut 2 bases from V and 2 bases from J, with 1 base between. CDR3 protein: CASSLTGNTIYF. Here the CDR3 DNA reads TGTGCCAGCAGCTTAACTGGAAACACCATATATTTT. Full variable domain (missing parts from reference TRBV7-8 and TRBJ1-3): GAGVSQSPRYKVAKRGQDVALRCDPISGHVSLFWYQQALGQGPEFLTYFQNEAQLDKSGLPSDRFFAERPEGSVSTLKIQRTQQEDSAVYLCASSLTGNTIYFGEGSWLTVV.

As regards this clone: Germline and junction disagree at one end, which may indicate a read error. The V and J genes are TRBV3-1 (or the pseudogene TRBV3-2) and TRBJ1-3, with no clear D. The CDR3 is 11 amino acids. CDR1 and CDR2 from the germline V gene are LGHDT and YNNKEL (reference sequence). CDR3 residues: CASSQDSSQNF. Here the CDR3 DNA reads TGTGCCAGCAGCCAAGACAGCTCTCAGAATTTT.

The J gene is TRBJ2-3, the V gene TRBV5-1; 9 positions agree with TRBD1. The J segment lost 3 bases and the V segment lost 4 bases, leaving 3 bases of the junction unmatched. The CDR3 runs to 14 residues. Germline CDR1 is SGHRS and CDR2 is YFSETQ. CDR3 bases: TGCGCCAGCAGCCCGGACAGGGGAACAGATACGCAGTATTTT. It codes for CASSPDRGTDTQYF.

The chain uses TRBV28 and TRBJ2-4, with TRBD2 identical over 10 bases. Germline values: CDR1 MDHEN, CDR2 SYDVKM. V shed 2 bases and J 1 base; nucleotides not matched to a gene: 5. The CDR3 length is 17 residues. The CDR3 DNA reads TGTGCCAGCAGTTTACCGGGACTAGCGCGGGCCAAAAACATTCAGTACTTC. This encodes CASSLPGLARAKNIQYF.

The chain uses TRBV7-3 and TRBJ2-2; D is uncertain. The V end was cut by 5 bases, the J end by 8 bases, with 9 bases between. CDR1 and CDR2 from the germline V gene are SGHTA and FQGTGA. The CDR3 has 12 residues. The CDR3 bases are TGTGCCAGCAGCCCCCCGCGGGGGGAGCTGTTTTTT. Translating gives CASSPPRGELFF.

The chain carries TRBV7-3 and TRBJ1-2; TRBD1 is a possible D gene (6 bases). The CDR3 is made up of 12 amino acids. Trimming stripped 5 bases from V and 8 bases from J, with 12 bases between. The germline gives CDR1 SGHTA, CDR2 FQGTGA. CDR3 sequence (DNA): TGTGCCAGCAGCGAGTCAGGGGTGGGCTACACCTTC. Its protein product is CASSESGVGYTF.

The V gene is TRBV11-3, the J gene TRBJ1-4, with TRBD1 as a possible D gene (5 bases). Trimming took 1 base from V and 4 from J, leaving 19 bases between them. The CDR3 runs 18 residues. Germline V gene sequence: CDR1 SGHNT, CDR2 YENEEA. As DNA, the CDR3 is TGTGCCAGCAGCTTAGTTGGCAGGGACGGGGCTGGTAATGAAAAACTGTTTTTT. Translation gives CASSLVGRDGAGNEKLFF. The entire variable domain, with the rest obtained from reference TRBV11-3 and TRBJ1-4, is as follows: EAGVVQSPRYKIIEKKQPVAFWCNPISGHNTLYWYLQNLGQGPELLIRYENEEAVDDSQLPKDRFSAERLKGVDSTLKIQPAELGDSAVYLCASSLVGRDGAGNEKLFFGSGTQLSVL.

The chain carries TRBV12-3 or TRBV12-4 and TRBJ1-2, with D hard to call. Trimming left V 3 bases short and J 7 bases short, with 9 bases between. This CDR3 has 12 residues. The CDR3 sequence is CASSLTSFGYTF. CDR3 bases: TGTGCCAGCAGTTTGACATCTTTTGGCTACACCTTC.